The next 12 T cell receptor beta chains were all read from a single sample in a study of graft-versus-host responses after intestinal transplantation (dated by TCRdb to the early 2020s). These receptors' targets are unknown. According to the study, the label for this sample's time point signals: cells obtained before transplantation from donor or recipient. Library generation was performed with the immunoSEQ multiplex PCR assay. TCRdb re-hosts the immuneACCESS table, in-frame sequences only. Its copies lack some clones; in the studies checked, an unresolved V gene accounts for under half of them, and the cause for the rest is not known. For this sample the table gives 60,000 to 90,000 clones, of which about 90% were detected only once. The top ten constitute roughly 1.3% of the sample. The sample here was unstimulated CD8+ T cells sorted from spleen or lymph node cells, taken before intestinal transplant. The receptors here all came from a human donor who received an intestinal transplant.

This chain joins TRBV9 and TRBJ2-7, with TRBD2 matching 9 bases. CDR3 length: 15 residues. The germline gives CDR1 SGDLS, CDR2 YYNGEE. V lost 4 bases, J lost 2 bases, and 7 bases stayed unmatched. As DNA, the CDR3 is TGTGCCAGCAGCCCCCGGACTAGCGAAACCTACGAGCAGTACTTC. Translating it yields CASSPRTSETYEQYF.

This clone was observed a single time. The CDR3 DNA follows: TGTGCCAGCAGCTTAGTCCTGCCAGGATTCGCAGAGGCTTTCTTT. It encodes CASSLVLPGFAEAFF. The V call is TRBV7-9, the J call TRBJ1-1; no clear D gene. From germline, CDR1 is SEHNR and CDR2 FQNEAQ (reference sequence). CDR3 length: 15 residues. Deletions cut 1 base from V and 11 bases from J, with 20 bases between.

This clone was detected only a few times. The chain employs TRBV6-5 and TRBJ1-1, with D perhaps TRBD1 (5 bases). V was cut by 6 bases and J by 11 bases, with 25 bases left in between. From germline, CDR1 is MNHEY and CDR2 SVGAGI. This CDR3 has 15 amino acids. CDR3 in DNA: TGTGCCAGCAGCCACCCGGGGGGACCTACTGAGGGCGCTTTCTTT. The encoded protein is CASSHPGGPTEGAFF.

The chain employs TRBV6-1 and TRBJ2-7, with a weak D call TRBD2 (6 bases). Trimming shortened V by 5 bases and J by 5 bases, and 13 bases separated the two germline ends. Germline V gives CDR1 MNHNS, CDR2 SASEGT. The CDR3 totals 13 residues. Here the CDR3 reads CASSLGGLDEQYF. DNA of the CDR3: TGTGCCAGCAGTCTCGGAGGGTTGGACGAGCAGTACTTC.

The J gene is TRBJ2-3, the V gene TRBV10-3, with 11 bases matching TRBD2. Germline V gene lookup returns CDR1 ENHRY and CDR2 SYGVKD. The CDR3 extends over 16 amino acids. J gave up 2 bases and V 5 bases, and 6 bases lay outside the gene matches. The CDR3, as DNA: TGTGCCATCAGTTCCTCACTAGCGGGGGACACAGATACGCAGTATTTT. It encodes CAISSSLAGDTDTQYF.

The chain has TRBV15 and TRBJ1-2; D gene unclear. The CDR3 extends over 16 amino acids. Germline V gene lookup returns CDR1 LNHNV and CDR2 YYDKDF (reference sequence). Trimming shortened V by 0 bases and J by 5 bases, and 16 bases separated the two germline ends. CDR3 sequence: CATSRDSGHPTYGYTF. The DNA for the CDR3 is TGTGCCACCAGCAGAGATAGCGGGCATCCCACTTATGGCTACACCTTC.

This chain's CDR3 is CASSQERDSPLHF. In DNA form, the CDR3 reads TGTGCCAGCAGCCAAGAGCGGGATTCACCCCTCCACTTT. The chain has TRBV4-2 and TRBJ1-6; D is unclear. Trimming stripped 0 bases from V and 8 bases from J, with 5 bases between. This CDR3 is built from 13 residues. Germline loops: CDR1 LGHNA, CDR2 YNFKEQ.

The CDR3 reads CASSGLLNNEQFF. Written as DNA, the CDR3 is TGTGCCAGCAGCGGGCTCCTAAACAATGAGCAGTTCTTC. This chain links TRBV5-4 with TRBJ2-1; D remains ambiguous. Germline V gene data show CDR1 as SGHNT and CDR2 as YYREEE (reference sequence). CDR3 size: 13 residues. V lost 4 bases, J lost 5 bases, and 10 bases lay in between.

V is TRBV13 and J is TRBJ2-1; a possible D gene is TRBD1 (6 bases). The CDR3 length is 19 residues. CDR1 is PRHDT and CDR2 is FYEKMQ in the germline V gene (reference sequence). Trimming removed 5 bases at V and 1 base at J, with 24 bases between. CDR3 bases: TGTGCCAGCAGCACCGAGGACCTAACAGGGTTGGGGTCCTACAATGAGCAGTTCTTC. The encoded protein is CASSTEDLTGLGSYNEQFF.

This clone was counted between two and nine times. The chain links TRBV9 to TRBJ1-5, with 10 bases matching TRBD1. Germline lookup yields CDR1 SGDLS and CDR2 YYNGEE. V lost 4 bases and J lost 6; bases outside the gene matches: 7. The CDR3 spans 15 residues. CDR3 sequence: CASSPGGQGRQPQHF. In DNA form, the CDR3 reads TGTGCCAGCAGCCCAGGGGGACAGGGGCGTCAGCCCCAGCATTTT. The full variable domain, its missing parts supplied by reference TRBV9 and TRBJ1-5, is DSGVTQTPKHLITATGQRVTLRCSPRSGDLSVYWYQQSLDQGLQFLIQYYNGEERAKGNILERFSAQQFPDLHSELNLSSLELGDSALYFCASSPGGQGRQPQHFGDGTRLSIL.

This chain joins TRBV11-2 and TRBJ1-5; D gene uncertain. This CDR3 spans 15 amino acids. Trimming removed 7 bases from V and 0 bases from J, with 13 bases in between. The germline V gene has CDR1 SGHAT and CDR2 FQNNGV. CDR3 amino acids: CASNLKIYSNQPQHF. Written as DNA, the CDR3 is TGTGCCAGCAACCTCAAAATCTATAGCAATCAGCCCCAGCATTTT.

This chain joins TRBV9 and TRBJ1-3, with D uncertain. The V gene lost 3 bases and the J gene lost 0 bases, with 13 bases spanning the gap. This CDR3 spans 16 amino acids. CDR1 is SGDLS, CDR2 YYNGEE, per germline. CDR3 sequence reads: CASSGVQQSSGNTIYF. In DNA, the CDR3 is TGTGCCAGCAGCGGGGTACAGCAAAGCTCTGGAAACACCATATATTTT.